The sequence of this T cell receptor beta chain was determined in a study of blood T cell repertoires in COVID-19. Overall study context: Samples came from the United States, Italy and Spain, spanning acute and convalescent COVID-19.

TCRdb keeps only in-frame clones here, not all; method: immunoSEQ multiplex PCR. Of 200,000 or so clones detected, under 90% appear once; the ten largest clones hold around 2%. Across about two dozen US areas, participants ranged in age from about 18 to 100 years. The recovered donors of Cohort 3 showed two negative PCRs, clearance, or symptom resolution. The CDR3 totals 18 residues. Germline assignment: CDR1 KGHDR and CDR2 SFDVKD. With 7 bases clipped from V and 2 bases from J, the junction kept 11 bases outside the gene matches. V is TRBV24-1 and J is TRBJ2-6; the match to TRBD1 covers 9 bases. The source is a man in his sixties who had recovered from COVID-19. The sample consisted of PBMCs or T cells enriched from blood (not recorded which). The CDR3 protein is CATSATSGTGPGANVLTF. The DNA for the CDR3 is TGTGCCACCAGCGCAACCTCCGGGACAGGGCCTGGGGCCAACGTCCTGACTTTC.